Listed below are T cell receptor beta chains from one sample, sequenced in a study of blood T cell repertoires in COVID-19. This table comes from immunoSEQ multiplex PCR, and its TCRdb copy is limited to in-frame clones, with some not included. In the table there are about 220,000 clones, around 80% of which are singletons. The specimen sequenced was peripheral blood. These receptors were collected from a woman between 45 and 60 years old with acute or convalescent COVID-19. The CDR3 runs from the conserved cysteine through the conserved F or W. D genes are given only for firm matches. Clone size is shown for a subset of rows, as once, few, many or a class of expanded clone.

>TRBJ2-3|TRBD2|-|TRBV19
CASSRSRLAGAADTQYF
TGTGCCAGTAGTAGGTCCCGACTAGCGGGAGCAGCAGATACGCAGTATTTT
>TRBJ2-1|-|few|TRBV5-5
CASSLKGDIAYNEQFF
TGTGCCAGCAGCCTGAAGGGGGACATAGCCTACAATGAGCAGTTCTTC
>TRBJ2-3|-|-|TRBV2
CASSMTPLVDTQYF
TGTGCCAGCAGTATGACACCGCTCGTGGATACGCAGTATTTT
>TRBJ2-2|-|-|TRBV19
CASSIAPGLGTGELFF
TGTGCCAGTAGTATAGCGCCCGGACTGGGAACCGGGGAGCTGTTTTTT
>TRBJ2-7|-|-|TRBV9
CASSVGPNKYEQYF
TGTGCCAGCAGCGTAGGCCCGAACAAATACGAGCAGTACTTC
>TRBJ2-7|TRBD1|-|TRBV2
CASRPGQGSYEQYF
TGTGCCAGCAGGCCGGGACAGGGCTCCTACGAGCAGTACTTC
>TRBJ1-6|TRBD1|-|TRBV25-1
CASSDPQGGSPLHF
TGTGCCAGCAGTGACCCTCAGGGGGGTTCACCCCTCCACTTT
>TRBJ2-3|-|-|TRBV14
CASSPSTDTQYF
TGTGCCAGCAGCCCGAGCACAGATACGCAGTATTTT
>TRBJ2-5|-|-|TRBV3-1/TRBV3-2
CASSQDWGAQYF
TGTGCCAGCAGCCAAGACTGGGGGGCCCAGTACTTC
>TRBJ1-1|-|-|TRBV18
CASSPARGTGNTEAFF
TGTGCCAGCTCACCAGCAAGGGGCACGGGGAACACTGAAGCTTTCTTT